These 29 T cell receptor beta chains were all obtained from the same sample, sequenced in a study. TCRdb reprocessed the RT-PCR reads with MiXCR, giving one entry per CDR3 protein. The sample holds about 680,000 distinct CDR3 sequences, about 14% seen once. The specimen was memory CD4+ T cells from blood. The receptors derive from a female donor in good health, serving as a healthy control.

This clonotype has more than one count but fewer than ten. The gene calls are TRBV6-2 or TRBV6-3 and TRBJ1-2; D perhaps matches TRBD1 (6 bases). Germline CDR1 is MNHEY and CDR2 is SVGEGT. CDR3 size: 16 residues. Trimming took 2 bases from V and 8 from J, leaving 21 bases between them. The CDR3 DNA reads TGTGCCAGCAGTTACCCAACCGGACAGAGGACGGGAGGCTACACCTTC. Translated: CASSYPTGQRTGGYTF.

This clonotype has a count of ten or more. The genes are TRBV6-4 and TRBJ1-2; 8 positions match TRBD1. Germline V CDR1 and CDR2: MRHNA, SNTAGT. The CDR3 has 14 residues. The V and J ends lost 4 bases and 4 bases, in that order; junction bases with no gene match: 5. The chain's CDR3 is CASSALTGGYGYTF. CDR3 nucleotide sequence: TGTGCCAGCAGTGCATTAACAGGGGGCTATGGCTACACCTTC.

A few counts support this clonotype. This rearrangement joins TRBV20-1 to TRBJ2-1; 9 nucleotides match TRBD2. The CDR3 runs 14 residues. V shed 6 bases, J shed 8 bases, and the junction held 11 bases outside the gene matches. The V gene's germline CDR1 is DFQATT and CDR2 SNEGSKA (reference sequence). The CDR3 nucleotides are TGCAGTGCCCCCAGGGCGGGAGGGGACCATGAGCAGTTCTTC. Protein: CSAPRAGGDHEQFF.

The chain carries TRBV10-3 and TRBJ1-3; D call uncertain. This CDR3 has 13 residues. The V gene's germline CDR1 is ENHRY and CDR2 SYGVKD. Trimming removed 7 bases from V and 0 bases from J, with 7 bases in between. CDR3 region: CAIKESSGNTIYF. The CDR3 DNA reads TGTGCCATCAAAGAGAGCTCTGGAAACACCATATATTTT.

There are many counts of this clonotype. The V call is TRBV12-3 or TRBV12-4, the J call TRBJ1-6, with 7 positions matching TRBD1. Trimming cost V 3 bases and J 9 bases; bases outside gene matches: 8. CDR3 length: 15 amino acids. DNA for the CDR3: TGTGCCAGCAGTTTTCCAGGCAGGGGGTCTTCACCCCTCCACTTT. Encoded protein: CASSFPGRGSSPLHF.

The CDR3: CASSLSGIRRDGYTF. CDR3 coding DNA: TGTGCCAGCAGTTTATCCGGGATCAGGCGGGATGGCTACACCTTC. The chain couples TRBV28 to TRBJ1-2; D not certain. Germline V lookup: CDR1 MDHEN, CDR2 SYDVKM. There are 15 residues in the CDR3. The germline V and J ends were trimmed by 1 base and 6 bases, with 15 bases remaining between them.

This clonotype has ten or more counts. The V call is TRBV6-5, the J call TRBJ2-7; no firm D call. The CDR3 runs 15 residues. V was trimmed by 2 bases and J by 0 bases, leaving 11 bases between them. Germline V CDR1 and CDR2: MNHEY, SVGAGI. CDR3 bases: TGTGCCAGCAGTTACGATCCGGAAAGCTCCTACGAGCAGTACTTC. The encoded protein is CASSYDPESSYEQYF.

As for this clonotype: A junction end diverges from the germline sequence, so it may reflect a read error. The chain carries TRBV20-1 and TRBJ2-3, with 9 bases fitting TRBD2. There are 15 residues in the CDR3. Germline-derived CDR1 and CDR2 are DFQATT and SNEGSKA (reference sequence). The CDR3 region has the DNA TGCAGTGCCCAGAGGCTAGCGGGAAGCAAAGATACGCAGTATTTT. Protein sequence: CSAQRLAGSKDTQYF.

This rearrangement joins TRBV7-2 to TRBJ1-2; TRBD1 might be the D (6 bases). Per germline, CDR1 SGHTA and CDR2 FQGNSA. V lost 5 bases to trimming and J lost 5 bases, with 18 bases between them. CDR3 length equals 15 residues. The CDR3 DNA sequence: TGTGCCAGCAGCCCCCATGCCAGGGGAGGATATGGCTACACCTTC. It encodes CASSPHARGGYGYTF.

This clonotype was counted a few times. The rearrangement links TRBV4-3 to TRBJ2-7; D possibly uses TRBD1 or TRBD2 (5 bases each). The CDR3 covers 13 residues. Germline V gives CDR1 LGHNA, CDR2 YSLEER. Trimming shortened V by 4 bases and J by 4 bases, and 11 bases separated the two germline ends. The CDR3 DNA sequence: TGCGCCAGCAGCCCCGGGGCTTTATACGAGCAGTACTTC. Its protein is CASSPGALYEQYF.

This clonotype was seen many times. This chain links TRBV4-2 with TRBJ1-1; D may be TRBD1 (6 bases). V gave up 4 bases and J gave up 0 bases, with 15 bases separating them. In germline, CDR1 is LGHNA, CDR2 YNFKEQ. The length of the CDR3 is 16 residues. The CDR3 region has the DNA TGTGCCAGCAGCCGGACAGCCGGGCCAATGAACACTGAAGCTTTCTTT. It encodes CASSRTAGPMNTEAFF.

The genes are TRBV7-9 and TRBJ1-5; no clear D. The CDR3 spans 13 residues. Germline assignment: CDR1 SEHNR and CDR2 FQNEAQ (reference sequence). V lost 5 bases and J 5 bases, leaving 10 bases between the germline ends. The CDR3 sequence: CASSEDGHQPQHF. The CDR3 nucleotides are TGTGCCAGCAGCGAGGACGGACATCAGCCCCAGCATTTT.

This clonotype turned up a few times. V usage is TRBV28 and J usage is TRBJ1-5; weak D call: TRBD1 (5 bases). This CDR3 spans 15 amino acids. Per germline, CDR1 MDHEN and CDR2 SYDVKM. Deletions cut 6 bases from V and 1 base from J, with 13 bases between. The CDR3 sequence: CASSLNRDSNQPQHF. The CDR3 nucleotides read TGTGCCAGCAGCCTTAACCGGGACAGCAATCAGCCCCAGCATTTT.

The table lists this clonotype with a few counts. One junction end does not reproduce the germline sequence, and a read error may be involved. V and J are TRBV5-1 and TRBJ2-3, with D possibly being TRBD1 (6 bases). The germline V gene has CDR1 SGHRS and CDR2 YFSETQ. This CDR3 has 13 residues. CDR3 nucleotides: TGCGCCAGCAGCTTGAACCAGGGGATCGAGGGGCATTTT. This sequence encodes CASSLNQGIEGHF.

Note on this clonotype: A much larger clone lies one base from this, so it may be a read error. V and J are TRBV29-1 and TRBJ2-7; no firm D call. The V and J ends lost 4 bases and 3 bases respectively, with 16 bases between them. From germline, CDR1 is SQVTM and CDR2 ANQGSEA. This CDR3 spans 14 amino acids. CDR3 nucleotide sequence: TGCAGCGTTGGCGTAAAAAATAGTGGCTACGAGCAGTACTTC. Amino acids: CSVGVKNSGYEQYF.

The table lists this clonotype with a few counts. CDR3 nucleotide sequence: TGTGCCAGCAGCGCTCTACAGGGCGGTGGCACTGAAGCTTTCTTT. Its translation: CASSALQGGGTEAFF. This rearrangement joins TRBV6-1 to TRBJ1-1; possibly TRBD1 for D (6 bases). The CDR3 is made up of 15 amino acids. Germline V gene sequence: CDR1 MNHNS, CDR2 SASEGT. Trimming left V 6 bases short and J 4 bases short, with 18 bases between.

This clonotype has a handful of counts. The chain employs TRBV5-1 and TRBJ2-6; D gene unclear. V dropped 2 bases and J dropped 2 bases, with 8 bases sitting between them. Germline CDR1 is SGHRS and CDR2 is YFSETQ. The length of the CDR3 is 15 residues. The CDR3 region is CASSFDNPGANVLTF. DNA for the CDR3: TGCGCCAGCAGCTTTGACAACCCTGGGGCCAACGTCCTGACTTTC.

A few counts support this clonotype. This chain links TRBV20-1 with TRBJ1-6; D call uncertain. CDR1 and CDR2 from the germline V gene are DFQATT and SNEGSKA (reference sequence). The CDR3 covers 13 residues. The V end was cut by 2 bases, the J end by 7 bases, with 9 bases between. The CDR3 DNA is TGCAGTGCTAGACTGGGGATCAATTCACCCCTCCACTTT. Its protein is CSARLGINSPLHF.

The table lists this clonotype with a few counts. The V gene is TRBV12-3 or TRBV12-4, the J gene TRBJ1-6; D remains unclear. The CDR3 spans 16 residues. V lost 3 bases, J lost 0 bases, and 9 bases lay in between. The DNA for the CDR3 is TGTGCCAGCAGTTTTGAAGGGAGCTCCTATAATTCACCCCTCCACTTT. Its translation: CASSFEGSSYNSPLHF.

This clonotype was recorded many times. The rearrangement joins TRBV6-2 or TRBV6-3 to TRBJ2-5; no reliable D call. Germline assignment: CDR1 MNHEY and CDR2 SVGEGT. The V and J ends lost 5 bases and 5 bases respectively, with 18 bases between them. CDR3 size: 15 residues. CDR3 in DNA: TGTGCCAGCAGTAGTACTACTGGCGTAGCTGAGACCCAGTACTTC. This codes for CASSSTTGVAETQYF.

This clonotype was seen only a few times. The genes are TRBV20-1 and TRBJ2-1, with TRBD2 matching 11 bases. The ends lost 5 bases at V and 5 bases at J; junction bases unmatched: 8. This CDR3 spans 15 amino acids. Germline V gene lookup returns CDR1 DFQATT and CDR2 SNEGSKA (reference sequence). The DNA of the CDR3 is TGCAGTGCTCCCAGTAGCGGGAGGGCCGACAATGAGCAGTTCTTC. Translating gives CSAPSSGRADNEQFF.

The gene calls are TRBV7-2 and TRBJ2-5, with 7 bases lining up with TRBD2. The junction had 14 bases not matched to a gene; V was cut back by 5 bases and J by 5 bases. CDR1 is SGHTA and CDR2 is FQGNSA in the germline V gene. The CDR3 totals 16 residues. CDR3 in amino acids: CASSRAASGALETQYF. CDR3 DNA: TGTGCCAGCAGCCGCGCGGCTAGCGGCGCCCTGGAGACCCAGTACTTC.

CDR3 bases: TGTGCCAGCAGCTTAGAAGGGGTGGGACTGCACAATGAGCAGTTCTTC. This translates into CASSLEGVGLHNEQFF. This rearrangement joins TRBV7-2 to TRBJ2-1, with D possibly being TRBD2 (6 bases). Germline lookup yields CDR1 SGHTA and CDR2 FQGNSA. The CDR3 runs 16 residues. Trimming left V 1 base short and J 5 bases short, with 15 bases between.

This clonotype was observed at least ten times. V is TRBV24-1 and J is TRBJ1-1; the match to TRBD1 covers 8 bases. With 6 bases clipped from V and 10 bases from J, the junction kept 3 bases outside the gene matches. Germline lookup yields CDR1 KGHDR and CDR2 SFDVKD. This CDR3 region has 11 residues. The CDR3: CATSIRGRAFF. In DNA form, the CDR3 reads TGTGCCACCAGTATCAGGGGGCGAGCTTTCTTT.

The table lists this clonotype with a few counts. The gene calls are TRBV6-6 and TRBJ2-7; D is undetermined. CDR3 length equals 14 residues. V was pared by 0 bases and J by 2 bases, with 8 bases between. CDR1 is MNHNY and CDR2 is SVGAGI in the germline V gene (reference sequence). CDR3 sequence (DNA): TGTGCCAGCAGTTACTCGTTTGGGCCCTACGAGCAGTACTTC. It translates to CASSYSFGPYEQYF.

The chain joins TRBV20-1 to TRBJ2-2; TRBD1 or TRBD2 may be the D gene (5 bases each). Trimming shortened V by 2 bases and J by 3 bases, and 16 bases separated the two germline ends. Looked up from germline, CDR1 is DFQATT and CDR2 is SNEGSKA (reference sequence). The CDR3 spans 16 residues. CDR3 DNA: TGCAGTGCTAGAAAGGTGGGAGCAGGGTACACCGGGGAGCTGTTTTTT. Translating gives CSARKVGAGYTGELFF.

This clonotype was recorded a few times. CDR3 bases: TGCGCCAGCAGCACGGTAGCGGGGGGGATTGGCTACACCTTC. Amino acids: CASSTVAGGIGYTF. The chain is built from TRBV5-1 and TRBJ1-2; tentatively, D is TRBD1 (5 bases). V was cut by 4 bases and J by 7 bases, with 17 bases left in between. CDR3 length: 14 residues. CDR1 SGHRS and CDR2 YFSETQ come from the germline V gene.

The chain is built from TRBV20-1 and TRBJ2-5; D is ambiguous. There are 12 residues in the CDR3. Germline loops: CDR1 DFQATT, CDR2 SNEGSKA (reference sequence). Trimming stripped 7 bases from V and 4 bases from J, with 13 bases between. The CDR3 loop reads CSVVGLGETQYF. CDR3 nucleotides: TGCAGTGTCGTGGGCCTGGGAGAGACCCAGTACTTC.

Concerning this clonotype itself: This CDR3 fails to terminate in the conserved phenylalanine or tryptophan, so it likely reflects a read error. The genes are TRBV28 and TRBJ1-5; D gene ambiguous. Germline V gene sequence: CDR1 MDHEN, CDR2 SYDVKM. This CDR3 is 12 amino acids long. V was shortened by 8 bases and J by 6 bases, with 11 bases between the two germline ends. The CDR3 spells CASGVGGQPQHS. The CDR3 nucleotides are TGTGCCAGCGGAGTCGGCGGTCAGCCCCAGCATTCT.